This T cell receptor beta chain was captured by sequencing in a study of OX40 agonist ivuxolimab in advanced cancers. At the level of the whole study: Ivuxolimab, which targeted the costimulatory receptor OX40 (CD134), was an agonistic, fully human IgG2 monoclonal antibody. Intravenous ivuxolimab was administered to patients every 2 weeks at six dose levels: 0.01, 0.1, 0.3, 1.5, 3 and 10 mg/kg. Of the approximately 54 patients in dose escalation, some 20 had hepatocellular carcinoma, roughly 15 had melanoma, 9 had renal cell carcinoma and 9 had head and neck cancer. In the dose-escalation cohort, more than 75% of patients were male, and the mean age was roughly 60 years, with a range of about 23 to 80. Prior anti-PD-1, anti-PD-L1 or anti-CTLA-4 therapy was permitted, and checkpoint inhibitors had been received by roughly 40% of dose-escalation patients. Partial responses were achieved by three dose-escalation patients, of whom one had hepatocellular carcinoma and two had cutaneous melanoma. Peripheral TCRbeta sequencing aimed to test whether ivuxolimab altered TCR sequence diversity and caused clonal T-cell expansion. The paper covers the monotherapy dose-escalation part of the phase I ivuxolimab trial, which included N ≈ 54 patients.

Genomic DNA was extracted from sorted cells for sequencing of the TCRbeta CDR3 region. TCRbeta CDR3 regions were sequenced using the immunoSEQ Assay. This immuneACCESS table, as held by TCRdb, lists in-frame sequences with V and J called but not all clones. Of the missing ones, under half trace to an unresolved V gene in checked studies; the others have no known cause. This sample lists tens of thousands of clones; about nine tenths were detected once. The ten largest clonotypes hold about 1.7% of the sample. Details on this clone: Its antigen is still unknown. Within one base of it there is no much larger clone, and no base qualities were kept.

Summary of the overall study and its limitations: In the 0.1-3.0 mg/kg groups, partial responders had among the lowest normalized peripheral clonal expansion, particularly in CD8+ T cells. At doses from 0.1 to 3.0 mg/kg, clonal expansion was seen in both CD4+ and CD8+ blood T cells between baseline and week 6. Which antigens the clonally expanded peripheral T cells were specific for was not determined. After ivuxolimab, more expanded clones were found on average in CD8+ T cells than in CD4+ T cells. Low levels of normalized T-cell clonal expansion were also seen in some patients who did not respond.

Patients with a history of autoimmune disease or receiving systemic immunosuppression were excluded from the trial. In every dose cohort, peripheral blood was drawn for TCR sequencing at baseline, cycle 4 day 1, and cycle 7 day 1. The samples were taken from a phase I, first-in-human, multicenter, open-label dose-escalation trial of ivuxolimab. Adults with locally advanced or metastatic melanoma, renal cell, hepatocellular, or head and neck squamous cell carcinoma were enrolled in the trial. CD4+ and CD8+ T cells were sorted separately from peripheral blood before TCR sequencing. Including cysteine and phenylalanine, the CDR3 has 14 amino acids. Only the CDR3 DNA stays, 42 bases, in frame from base 1. Trimming takes 5 bases from V and 7 bases from J, and the germline ends sit 12 bases apart. In the germline V gene, CDR1 corresponds to MDHEN and CDR2 to SYDVKM.

The sequence joins TRBV28 to TRBJ1-6; there is no confident call for the D gene. This specimen consisted of CD4+ or CD8+ T cells sorted from blood, obtained in a trial of the OX40 agonist ivuxolimab. The receptor comes from an adult with an advanced solid tumor such as melanoma, head and neck, liver or kidney cancer. The bases are TGTGCCAGCAGTCCGGGATATACGAATTCACCCCTCCACTTT. This sequence encodes CASSPGYTNSPLHF.